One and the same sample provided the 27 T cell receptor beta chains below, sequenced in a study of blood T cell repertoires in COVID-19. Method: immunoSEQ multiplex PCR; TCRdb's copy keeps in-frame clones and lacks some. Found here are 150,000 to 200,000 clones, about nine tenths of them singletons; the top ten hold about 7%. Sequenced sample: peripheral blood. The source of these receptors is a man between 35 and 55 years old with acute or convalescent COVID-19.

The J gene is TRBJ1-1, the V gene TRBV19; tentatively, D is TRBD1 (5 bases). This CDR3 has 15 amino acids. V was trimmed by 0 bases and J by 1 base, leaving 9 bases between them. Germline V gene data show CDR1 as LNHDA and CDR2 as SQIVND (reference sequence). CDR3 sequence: CASSIDRAGNTEAFF. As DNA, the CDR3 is TGTGCCAGTAGTATAGACAGGGCCGGGAACACTGAAGCTTTCTTT.

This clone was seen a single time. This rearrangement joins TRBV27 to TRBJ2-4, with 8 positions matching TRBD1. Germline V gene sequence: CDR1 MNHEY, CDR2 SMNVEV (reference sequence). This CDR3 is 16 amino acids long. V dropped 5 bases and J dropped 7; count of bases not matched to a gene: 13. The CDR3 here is CASSPRDGQGFNIQYF. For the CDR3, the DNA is TGTGCCAGCAGTCCACGGGATGGACAGGGCTTTAACATTCAGTACTTC.

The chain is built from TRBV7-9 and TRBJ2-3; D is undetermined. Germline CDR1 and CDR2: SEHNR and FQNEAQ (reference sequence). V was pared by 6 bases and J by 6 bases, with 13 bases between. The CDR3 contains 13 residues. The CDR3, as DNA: TGTGCCAGCAGGCTAGTCAATGGGGATACGCAGTATTTT. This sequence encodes CASRLVNGDTQYF.

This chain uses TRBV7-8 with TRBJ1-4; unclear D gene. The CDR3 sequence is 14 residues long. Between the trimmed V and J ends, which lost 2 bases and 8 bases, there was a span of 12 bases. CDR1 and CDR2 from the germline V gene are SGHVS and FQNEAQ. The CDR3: CASSLYGPLEKLFF. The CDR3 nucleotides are TGTGCCAGCAGCTTATATGGGCCTTTAGAAAAACTGTTTTTT.

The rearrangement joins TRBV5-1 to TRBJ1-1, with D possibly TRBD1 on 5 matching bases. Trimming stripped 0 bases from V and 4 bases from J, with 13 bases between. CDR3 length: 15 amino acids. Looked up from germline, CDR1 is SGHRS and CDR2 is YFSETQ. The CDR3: CASSLGGTGSTEAFF. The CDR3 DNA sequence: TGCGCCAGCAGCTTGGGAGGTACAGGATCCACTGAAGCTTTCTTT. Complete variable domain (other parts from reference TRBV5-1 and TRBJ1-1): KAGVTQTPRYLIKTRGQQVTLSCSPISGHRSVSWYQQTPGQGLQFLFEYFSETQRNKGNFPGRFSGRQFSNSRSEMNVSTLELGDSALYLCASSLGGTGSTEAFFGQGTRLTVV.

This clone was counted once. The CDR3 DNA reads as TGTGCCAGCAGCTTAGGAGCCGGGACAGTCTCCTACAATGAGCAGTTCTTC. Protein: CASSLGAGTVSYNEQFF. The chain carries TRBV7-2 and TRBJ2-1, with 7 positions matching TRBD1. Germline V gives CDR1 SGHTA, CDR2 FQGNSA. This CDR3 has 17 residues. With V trimmed by 1 base and J by 0 bases, 6 bases remained unmatched.

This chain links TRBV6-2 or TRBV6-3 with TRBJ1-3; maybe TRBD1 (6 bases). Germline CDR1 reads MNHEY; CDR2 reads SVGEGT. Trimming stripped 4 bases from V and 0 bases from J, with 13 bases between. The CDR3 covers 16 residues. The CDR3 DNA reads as TGTGCCAGCAGTTCGATCGACAGGAGCTCTGGAAACACCATATATTTT. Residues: CASSSIDRSSGNTIYF.

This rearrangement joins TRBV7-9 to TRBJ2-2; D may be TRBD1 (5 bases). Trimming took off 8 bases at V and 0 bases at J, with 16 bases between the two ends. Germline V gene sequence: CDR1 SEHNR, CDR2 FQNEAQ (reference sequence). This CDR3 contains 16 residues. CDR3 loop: CASGPGWGANTGELFF. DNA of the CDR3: TGTGCCAGCGGCCCAGGGTGGGGTGCGAACACCGGGGAGCTGTTTTTT. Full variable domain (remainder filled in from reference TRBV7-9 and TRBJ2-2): DTGVSQNPRHKITKRGQNVTFRCDPISEHNRLYWYRQTLGQGPEFLTYFQNEAQLEKSRLLSDRFSAERPKGSFSTLEIQRTEQGDSAMYLCASGPGWGANTGELFFGEGSRLTVL.

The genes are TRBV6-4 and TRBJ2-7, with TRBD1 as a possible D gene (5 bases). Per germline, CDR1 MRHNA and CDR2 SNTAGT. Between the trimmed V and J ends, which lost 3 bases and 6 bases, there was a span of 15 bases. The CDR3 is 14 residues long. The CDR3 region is CASSESSGLREQYF. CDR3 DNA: TGTGCCAGCAGTGAATCCTCAGGGCTGCGCGAGCAGTACTTC.

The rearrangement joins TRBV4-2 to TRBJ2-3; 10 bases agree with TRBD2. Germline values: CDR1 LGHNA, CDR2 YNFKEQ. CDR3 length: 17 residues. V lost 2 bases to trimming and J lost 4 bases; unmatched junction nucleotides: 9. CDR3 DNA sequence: TGTGCCAGCAGCCAATTAACGGCTAGCGGGGGATCAGATACGCAGTATTTT. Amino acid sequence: CASSQLTASGGSDTQYF.

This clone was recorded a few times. The CDR3 nucleotides read TGTGCCAGCAGCCTTGGGGGCACGAACACTGAAGCTTTCTTT. As protein: CASSLGGTNTEAFF. The chain is built from TRBV3-1 (or the pseudogene TRBV3-2) and TRBJ1-1; tentative D call: TRBD1 (6 bases). Germline values: CDR1 LGHDT, CDR2 YNNKEL (reference sequence). Between the trimmed V and J ends, which lost 4 bases and 1 base, there was a span of 10 bases. The CDR3 is made up of 14 amino acids.

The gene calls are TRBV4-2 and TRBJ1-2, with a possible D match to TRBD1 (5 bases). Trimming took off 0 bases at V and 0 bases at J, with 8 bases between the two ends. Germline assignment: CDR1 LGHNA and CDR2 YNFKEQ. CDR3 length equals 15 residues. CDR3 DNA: TGTGCCAGCAGCCAAGAGGACACAGCTAACTATGGCTACACCTTC. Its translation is CASSQEDTANYGYTF.

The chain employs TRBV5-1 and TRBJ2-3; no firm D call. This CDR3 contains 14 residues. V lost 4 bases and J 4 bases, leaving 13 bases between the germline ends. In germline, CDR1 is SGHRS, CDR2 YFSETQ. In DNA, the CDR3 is TGCGCCAGCAGCCCCGCGGCCCGGGCAGATACGCAGTATTTT. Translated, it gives CASSPAARADTQYF.

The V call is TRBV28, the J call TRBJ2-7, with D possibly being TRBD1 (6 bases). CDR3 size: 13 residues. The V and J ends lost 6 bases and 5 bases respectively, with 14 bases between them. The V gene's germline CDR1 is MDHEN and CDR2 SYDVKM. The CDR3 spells CASSRTDVDEQYF. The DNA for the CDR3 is TGTGCCAGCAGCCGGACAGATGTCGACGAGCAGTACTTC.

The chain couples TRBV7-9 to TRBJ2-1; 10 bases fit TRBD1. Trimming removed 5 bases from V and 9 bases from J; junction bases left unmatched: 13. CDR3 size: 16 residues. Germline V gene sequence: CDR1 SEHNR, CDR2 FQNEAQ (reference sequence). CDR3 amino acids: CASSVRQGAQIGEQFF. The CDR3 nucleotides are TGTGCCAGCAGCGTCAGACAGGGGGCGCAAATTGGTGAGCAGTTCTTC.

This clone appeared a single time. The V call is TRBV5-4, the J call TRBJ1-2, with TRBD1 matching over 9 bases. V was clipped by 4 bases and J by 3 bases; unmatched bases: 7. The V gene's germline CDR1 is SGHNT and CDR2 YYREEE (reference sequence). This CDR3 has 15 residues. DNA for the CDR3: TGTGCCAGCAGCACGGGACAGGGAAGCCACTATGGCTACACCTTC. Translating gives CASSTGQGSHYGYTF.

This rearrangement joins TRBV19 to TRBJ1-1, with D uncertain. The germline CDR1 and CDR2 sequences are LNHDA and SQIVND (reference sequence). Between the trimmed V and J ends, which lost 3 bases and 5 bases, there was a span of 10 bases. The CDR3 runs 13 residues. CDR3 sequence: CASSIGWETEAFF. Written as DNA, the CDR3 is TGTGCCAGTAGTATTGGGTGGGAGACTGAAGCTTTCTTT.

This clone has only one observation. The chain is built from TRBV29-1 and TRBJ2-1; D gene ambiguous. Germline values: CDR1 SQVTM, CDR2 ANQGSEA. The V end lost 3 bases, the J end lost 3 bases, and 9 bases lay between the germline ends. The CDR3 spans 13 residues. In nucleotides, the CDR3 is TGCAGCGTTGATGGCCAGGTCTACAATGAGCAGTTCTTC. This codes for CSVDGQVYNEQFF.

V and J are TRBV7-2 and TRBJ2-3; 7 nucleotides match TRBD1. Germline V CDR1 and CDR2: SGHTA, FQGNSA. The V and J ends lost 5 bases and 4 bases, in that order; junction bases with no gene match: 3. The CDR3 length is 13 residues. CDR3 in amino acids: CASSSDRADTQYF. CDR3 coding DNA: TGTGCCAGCAGCAGTGACAGGGCAGATACGCAGTATTTT.

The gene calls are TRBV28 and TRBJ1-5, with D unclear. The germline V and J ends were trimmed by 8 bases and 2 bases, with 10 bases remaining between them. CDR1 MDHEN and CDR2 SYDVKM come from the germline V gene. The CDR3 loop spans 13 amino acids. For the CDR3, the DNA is TGTGCCAGCCACGGGGATGGCAATCAGCCCCAGCATTTT. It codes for CASHGDGNQPQHF.

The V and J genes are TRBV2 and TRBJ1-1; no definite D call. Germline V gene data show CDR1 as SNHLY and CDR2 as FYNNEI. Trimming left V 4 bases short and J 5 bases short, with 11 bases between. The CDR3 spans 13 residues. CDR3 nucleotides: TGTGCCAGCAGTGGGGATGGAGGAACTGAAGCTTTCTTT. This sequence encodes CASSGDGGTEAFF.

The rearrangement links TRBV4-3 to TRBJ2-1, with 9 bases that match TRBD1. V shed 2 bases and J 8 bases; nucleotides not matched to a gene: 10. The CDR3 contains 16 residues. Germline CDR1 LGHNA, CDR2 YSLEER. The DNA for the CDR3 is TGCGCCAGCAGCCAACATAGGGGGACAGGGACGTATGAGCAGTTCTTC. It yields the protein CASSQHRGTGTYEQFF.

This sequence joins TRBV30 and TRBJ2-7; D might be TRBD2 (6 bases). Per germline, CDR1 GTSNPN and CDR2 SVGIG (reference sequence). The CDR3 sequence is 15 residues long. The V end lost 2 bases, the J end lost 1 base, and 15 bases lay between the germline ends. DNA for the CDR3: TGTGCCTGGAGTCAAGGAGGGGCGGGTTCCTACGAGCAGTACTTC. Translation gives CAWSQGGAGSYEQYF.

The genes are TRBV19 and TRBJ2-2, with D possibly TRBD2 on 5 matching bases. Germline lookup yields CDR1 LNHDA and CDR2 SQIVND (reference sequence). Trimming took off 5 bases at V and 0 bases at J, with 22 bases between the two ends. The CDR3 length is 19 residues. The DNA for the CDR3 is TGTGCCAGTAGTCCCCGGGATCGCCGGTTGTTCGCGAACACCGGGGAGCTGTTTTTT. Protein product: CASSPRDRRLFANTGELFF.

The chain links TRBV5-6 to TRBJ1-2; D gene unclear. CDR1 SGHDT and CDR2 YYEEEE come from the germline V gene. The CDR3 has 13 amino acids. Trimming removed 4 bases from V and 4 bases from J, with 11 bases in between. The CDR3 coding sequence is TGTGCCAGCAGCGGAGCGGGCCCCTATGGCTACACCTTC. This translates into CASSGAGPYGYTF. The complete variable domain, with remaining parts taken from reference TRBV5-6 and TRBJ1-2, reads DAGVTQSPTHLIKTRGQQVTLRCSPKSGHDTVSWYQQALGQGPQFIFQYYEEEERQRGNFPDRFSGHQFPNYSSELNVNALLLGDSALYLCASSGAGPYGYTFGSGTRLTVV.

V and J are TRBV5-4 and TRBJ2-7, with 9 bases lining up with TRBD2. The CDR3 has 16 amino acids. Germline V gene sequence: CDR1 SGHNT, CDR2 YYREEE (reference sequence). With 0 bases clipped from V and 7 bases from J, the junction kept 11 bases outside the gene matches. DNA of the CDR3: TGTGCCAGCAGCTTGGTTAGCGGGGGCCTTAAGGAAGAGCAGTACTTC. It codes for CASSLVSGGLKEEQYF.

CDR3 amino acids: CASSLGQGSGQPQHF. CDR3 DNA sequence: TGTGCCAGCAGCTTGGGACAGGGAAGTGGCCAGCCCCAGCATTTT. The genes are TRBV9 and TRBJ1-5, with 9 bases that match TRBD1. Germline CDR1 is SGDLS and CDR2 is YYNGEE. CDR3 size: 15 residues. Unmatched junction bases numbered 9, after V lost 4 bases and J lost 7 bases.